A single sample gave rise to the 2 T cell receptor beta chains below, sequenced in a study of shared clonotypes between healthy human individuals. Profiling relied on immunoSEQ multiplex PCR, and the TCRdb table lists in-frame clones only, not all of them. The sample records 1 million to 1.3 million clones, around 78% being singletons. Sequenced: memory CD4+ T cells from PBMCs. Subset noted: CD45RA-negative fraction. The receptor set was obtained from a man between 18 and 29 years old in good health. Some clones in this sample may be carry-over from other donors' samples.

The chain links TRBV7-2 to TRBJ2-2, with D perhaps TRBD1 (6 bases). V lost 5 bases, J lost 2 bases, and 15 bases lay in between. Germline V gene lookup returns CDR1 SGHTA and CDR2 FQGNSA. The CDR3 contains 16 residues. CDR3 bases: TGTGCCAGCAGCGGGCCCGGGACACGAAACACCGGGGAGCTGTTTTTT. Translated: CASSGPGTRNTGELFF.

This chain uses TRBV2 with TRBJ1-2, with 8 nucleotides matching TRBD1. J lost 4 bases, V lost 7 bases, and 8 bases had no gene match. Germline V gene data show CDR1 as SNHLY and CDR2 as FYNNEI. The CDR3 is made up of 14 amino acids. In DNA form, the CDR3 reads TGTGCCAGCATTCTTACAGGGACAGGCTATGGCTACACCTTC. This translates into CASILTGTGYGYTF.